This note documents a single T cell receptor (beta chain) sequence. The data were taken from a study of shared clonotypes between healthy human individuals. Negatively enriched CD4+ T cells were divided by CD45RA into naive and memory. The deep-level immunoSEQ assay was used. TCRdb keeps only in-frame clones here, not all; method: immunoSEQ multiplex PCR. The sample consists of 950,000 to 1,200,000 clones, around three quarters of them appearing once. The germline V gene has CDR1 LGHNA and CDR2 YSLEER. With V trimmed by 0 bases and J by 2 bases, 5 bases remained unmatched. The CDR3 totals 16 residues. Sequencing input: memory CD4+ T cells from PBMCs. Subset defined: CD45RA-negative fraction. The genes are TRBV4-3 and TRBJ2-3, with 7 bases fitting TRBD2. The sequence came from a man between 18 and 29 years old in good health. Some clones in this sample may be carry-over from other donors' samples. The CDR3 region is CASSQDQAGNTDTQYF. The CDR3 region has the DNA TGCGCCAGCAGCCAAGATCAAGCGGGAAACACAGATACGCAGTATTTT.